These 29 T cell receptor beta chains were all obtained from the same sample, sequenced in a study of circulating and synovial CD4+ cells in juvenile arthritis (TCRdb year 2014). Libraries came from the immunoSEQ multiplex PCR assay. This is the immuneACCESS table as TCRdb keeps it, with only in-frame sequences that have V and J called. A part of the clones is gone; compared with another copy, unresolved V genes explain less than half, and the rest is unexplained. The sample table holds over 30,000 clones, of which nearly 95% were seen once. 0.15% to 0.2% of the sample is held by the ten biggest clonotypes. The sequenced material came from CD4+ T cells from blood. These receptors all stem from a human donor with juvenile idiopathic arthritis.

The genes are TRBV7-2 and TRBJ2-1; D is unclear. The CDR3 spans 13 residues. Germline values: CDR1 SGHTA, CDR2 FQGNSA. Trimming stripped 5 bases from V and 5 bases from J, with 10 bases between. Here the CDR3 reads CASSPAADNEQFF. The CDR3 DNA follows: TGTGCCAGCAGCCCGGCGGCGGACAATGAGCAGTTCTTC. The entire variable domain, with the rest obtained from reference TRBV7-2 and TRBJ2-1, is as follows: GAGVSQSPSNKVTEKGKDVELRCDPISGHTALYWYRQSLGQGLEFLIYFQGNSAPDKSGLPSDRFSAERTGGSVSTLTIQRTQQEDSAVYLCASSPAADNEQFFGPGTRLTVL.

The chain employs TRBV19 and TRBJ1-2; D is perhaps TRBD1 (6 bases). The CDR3 has 14 amino acids. Trimming pared 5 bases from V and 4 bases from J, leaving 14 bases between. Germline CDR1 reads LNHDA; CDR2 reads SQIVND (reference sequence). CDR3 DNA: TGTGCCAGTAGTGTACAACAGGGTGCCTATGGCTACACCTTC. It codes for CASSVQQGAYGYTF.

The rearrangement uses TRBV5-4 and TRBJ2-7; 7 nucleotides line up with TRBD1. CDR3 size: 14 residues. The ends lost 0 bases at V and 4 bases at J; junction bases unmatched: 4. The germline V gene encodes CDR1 SGHNT and CDR2 YYREEE (reference sequence). Here the CDR3 DNA reads TGTGCCAGCAGCTTGGGACAGGGTTTGTACGAGCAGTACTTC. It yields the protein CASSLGQGLYEQYF.

The chain has TRBV7-2 and TRBJ2-7, with D possibly matching TRBD1 (5 bases). Trimming cost V 1 base and J 6 bases, with 13 bases left between them. This CDR3 spans 14 amino acids. CDR1 is SGHTA and CDR2 is FQGNSA in the germline V gene. The CDR3 region is CASSLVGDSTEQYF. The DNA of the CDR3 is TGTGCCAGCAGCTTAGTAGGGGATAGTACCGAGCAGTACTTC.

The chain uses TRBV20-1 and TRBJ2-5; the D is unclear. The CDR3 covers 10 residues. Germline V lookup: CDR1 DFQATT, CDR2 SNEGSKA (reference sequence). Trimming took 3 bases from V and 3 from J, leaving 2 bases between them. Written as DNA, the CDR3 is TGCAGTGCTAGCGAAGAGACCCAGTACTTC. This translates into CSASEETQYF.

This chain links TRBV15 with TRBJ2-1; no reliable D call. V gave up 4 bases and J gave up 9 bases, with 13 bases separating them. The germline gives CDR1 LNHNV, CDR2 YYDKDF (reference sequence). CDR3 length equals 13 residues. CDR3 sequence: CATSTPWSIEQFF. CDR3 in DNA: TGTGCCACCAGCACCCCATGGAGCATTGAGCAGTTCTTC.

This chain joins TRBV4-3 and TRBJ2-3; D may be TRBD2 (5 bases). V dropped 0 bases and J dropped 4 bases, with 11 bases sitting between them. CDR1 is LGHNA, CDR2 YSLEER, per germline. CDR3 length: 15 amino acids. For the CDR3, the DNA is TGCGCCAGCAGCCAAGATGGAACTAGATCAGATACGCAGTATTTT. Its translation is CASSQDGTRSDTQYF.

The chain couples TRBV7-9 to TRBJ2-1, with a possible D match to TRBD2 (6 bases). Per the germline V gene, CDR1 is SEHNR and CDR2 is FQNEAQ (reference sequence). The CDR3 has 19 residues. The V end lost 2 bases, the J end lost 5 bases, and 25 bases lay between the germline ends. As DNA, the CDR3 is TGTGCCAGCAGCTTAATGCGGCTTTATAATCGGACTACCAACAATGAGCAGTTCTTC. Protein sequence: CASSLMRLYNRTTNNEQFF.

The rearrangement uses TRBV7-3 and TRBJ2-1, with D perhaps matching TRBD1 (6 bases). Germline values: CDR1 SGHTA, CDR2 FQGTGA. This CDR3 spans 15 amino acids. Trimming shortened V by 5 bases and J by 0 bases, and 11 bases separated the two germline ends. The CDR3 loop is CASSLMDSSYNEQFF. CDR3 bases: TGTGCCAGCAGCCTAATGGACAGCTCCTACAATGAGCAGTTCTTC.

The V and J genes are TRBV5-1 and TRBJ2-1; tentatively, D is TRBD2 (6 bases). The CDR3 is made up of 16 amino acids. The V end lost 0 bases, the J end lost 10 bases, and 20 bases lay between the germline ends. Looked up from germline, CDR1 is SGHRS and CDR2 is YFSETQ. The CDR3 spells CASSLESGDFPREQFF. In DNA, the CDR3 is TGCGCCAGCAGCTTGGAGTCGGGGGACTTTCCCAGGGAGCAGTTCTTC.

The chain links TRBV4-3 to TRBJ1-2; tentatively, D is TRBD1 (5 bases). The ends were cut back, 4 bases at V and 4 bases at J, with 13 bases in the middle. The CDR3 sequence is 14 residues long. The germline V gene has CDR1 LGHNA and CDR2 YSLEER. CDR3: CASSPEGRSYGYTF. CDR3 in DNA: TGCGCCAGCAGCCCGGAGGGGCGGAGCTATGGCTACACCTTC.

This chain links TRBV28 with TRBJ2-7; tentatively, D is TRBD2 (5 bases). CDR3 length: 12 residues. V was pared by 5 bases and J by 2 bases, with 7 bases between. The V gene's germline CDR1 is MDHEN and CDR2 SYDVKM. CDR3 sequence (DNA): TGTGCCAGCAGTCGGGGTACCTACGAGCAGTACTTC. It translates to CASSRGTYEQYF.

The chain recombines TRBV5-1 with TRBJ1-2; D remains ambiguous. The CDR3 loop spans 14 amino acids. Trimming removed 4 bases from V and 4 bases from J, with 14 bases in between. CDR1 and CDR2 (germline): SGHRS, YFSETQ. The DNA for the CDR3 is TGCGCCAGCAGCGCCGACACCGCCCTCTATGGCTACACCTTC. It translates to CASSADTALYGYTF.

V and J are TRBV5-6 and TRBJ2-5; D gene ambiguous. This CDR3 is 13 amino acids long. Germline V gene data show CDR1 as SGHDT and CDR2 as YYEEEE. Between the trimmed V and J ends, which lost 4 bases and 5 bases, there was a span of 12 bases. CDR3 loop: CASSQRLVETQYF. The CDR3 DNA reads as TGTGCCAGCAGCCAAAGGCTAGTGGAGACCCAGTACTTC.

The chain joins TRBV6-1 to TRBJ2-2, with TRBD1 matching 8 bases. J gave up 3 bases and V 3 bases, and 12 bases lay outside the gene matches. This CDR3 has 18 residues. In germline, CDR1 is MNHNS, CDR2 SASEGT. CDR3: CASSDRQGFWVDTGELFF. In DNA, the CDR3 is TGTGCCAGCAGTGATAGACAGGGGTTCTGGGTCGACACCGGGGAGCTGTTTTTT.

This chain uses TRBV7-2 with TRBJ1-2, with 9 bases lining up with TRBD1. This CDR3 is 18 amino acids long. Trimming took 5 bases from V and 5 from J; bases not matched to a gene: 18. CDR1 and CDR2 (germline): SGHTA, FQGNSA. CDR3 residues: CASSAVWGQGTLGYGYTF. CDR3 bases: TGTGCCAGCAGCGCAGTCTGGGGACAGGGAACTTTAGGGTATGGCTACACCTTC.

This chain links TRBV2 with TRBJ1-5; no clear D gene. The CDR3 is 15 residues long. Trimming took off 7 bases at V and 0 bases at J, with 13 bases between the two ends. Germline CDR1 is SNHLY and CDR2 is FYNNEI. The CDR3 region is CASTGSGNSNQPQHF. CDR3 coding DNA: TGTGCCAGCACGGGTAGTGGAAATAGCAATCAGCCCCAGCATTTT.

CDR3 residues: CASSFRGRLGSSYEQYF. For the CDR3, the DNA is TGTGCCAGCAGTTTCCGGGGTCGACTAGGGAGCTCCTACGAGCAGTACTTC. The chain recombines TRBV28 with TRBJ2-7, with TRBD2 as a possible D gene (6 bases). The germline V gene has CDR1 MDHEN and CDR2 SYDVKM. The V end lost 3 bases, the J end lost 0 bases, and 18 bases lay between the germline ends. The CDR3 spans 17 residues.

The genes are TRBV13 and TRBJ2-1, with 7 bases identical to TRBD1. Per the germline V gene, CDR1 is PRHDT and CDR2 is FYEKMQ (reference sequence). V trimming: 5 bases; J trimming: 3 bases; junction bases outside the gene matches: 10. The length of the CDR3 is 16 residues. CDR3 coding DNA: TGTGCCAGCAGCCCACCACAGGGGAACTACTACAATGAGCAGTTCTTC. Its protein product is CASSPPQGNYYNEQFF.

This CDR3 is CASLGVGGPNIQYF. The CDR3 DNA follows: TGTGCCAGCCTGGGGGTGGGGGGACCGAACATTCAGTACTTC. J is TRBJ2-4 and V is TRBV28; possible D gene TRBD2, 6 bases. CDR3 size: 14 residues. The V and J ends lost 8 bases and 7 bases respectively, with 18 bases between them. Germline V gene sequence: CDR1 MDHEN, CDR2 SYDVKM.

The rearrangement links TRBV7-2 to TRBJ2-1; D call uncertain. In germline, CDR1 is SGHTA, CDR2 FQGNSA. The CDR3 length is 15 residues. V lost 3 bases, J lost 2 bases, and 11 bases lay in between. The CDR3 loop is CASSLRRGTYNEQFF. CDR3 in DNA: TGTGCCAGCAGCTTGCGGCGCGGTACCTACAATGAGCAGTTCTTC.

This clone was found once. The rearrangement uses TRBV7-6 and TRBJ2-7; perhaps TRBD1 as D (6 bases). Germline assignment: CDR1 SGHVS and CDR2 FNYEAQ. The CDR3 is 13 amino acids. V lost 3 bases to trimming and J lost 0 bases, with 6 bases between them. For the CDR3, the DNA is TGTGCCAGCAGCTTGGGACACTCCTACGAGCAGTACTTC. Protein: CASSLGHSYEQYF.

The chain combines TRBV6-5 with TRBJ2-4; 8 bases agree with TRBD2. Germline lookup yields CDR1 MNHEY and CDR2 SVGAGI. The length of the CDR3 is 15 residues. The V and J ends lost 3 bases and 3 bases, in that order; junction bases with no gene match: 4. CDR3 amino acids: CASSYGSGIKNIQYF. As DNA, the CDR3 is TGTGCCAGCAGTTATGGTAGCGGGATCAAAAACATTCAGTACTTC.

V is TRBV7-8 and J is TRBJ1-5; D is ambiguous. From germline, CDR1 is SGHVS and CDR2 FQNEAQ. The CDR3 has 13 amino acids. Trimming took off 3 bases at V and 2 bases at J, with 5 bases between the two ends. The chain's CDR3 is CASSFQGNQPQHF. The CDR3, as DNA: TGTGCCAGCAGCTTCCAGGGCAATCAGCCCCAGCATTTT.

This chain joins TRBV13 and TRBJ1-2; TRBD1 might be the D (6 bases). Deletions cut 4 bases from V and 8 bases from J, with 14 bases between. This CDR3 contains 13 residues. In germline, CDR1 is PRHDT, CDR2 FYEKMQ (reference sequence). CDR3 loop: CASSSLGGAGYTF. In DNA, the CDR3 is TGTGCCAGCAGCTCTCTCGGGGGGGCAGGCTACACCTTC.

V is TRBV28 and J is TRBJ1-3; D is possibly TRBD1 (6 bases). Deletions cut 4 bases from V and 4 bases from J, with 11 bases between. This CDR3 is 14 amino acids long. Germline loops: CDR1 MDHEN, CDR2 SYDVKM. The CDR3 sequence: CASSSAGAGNTIYF. CDR3 bases: TGTGCCAGCAGTTCAGCAGGGGCAGGAAACACCATATATTTT.

The chain joins TRBV28 to TRBJ2-7, with no clear D. This CDR3 has 13 residues. V was cut by 11 bases and J by 5 bases, with 19 bases left in between. CDR1 and CDR2 from the germline V gene are MDHEN and SYDVKM. The CDR3 protein is CAAKTTPRNEQYF. CDR3 DNA: TGTGCCGCGAAGACGACACCTCGAAACGAGCAGTACTTC.

The V and J genes are TRBV18 and TRBJ2-1; D is unclear. CDR1 and CDR2 (germline): KGHSH, LQKENI. The germline V and J ends were trimmed by 4 bases and 8 bases, with 6 bases remaining between them. The CDR3 loop spans 11 amino acids. The CDR3 DNA reads as TGTGCCAGCTCACAGCGATATGAGCAGTTCTTC. It is translated as CASSQRYEQFF.

This clone was observed once. The rearrangement uses TRBV5-1 and TRBJ1-4; possible D gene TRBD1, 6 bases. Germline-derived CDR1 and CDR2 are SGHRS and YFSETQ. The CDR3 totals 14 residues. The germline V and J ends were trimmed by 2 bases and 4 bases, with 9 bases remaining between them. The CDR3 DNA reads as TGCGCCAGCAGCTTACAGGGACGTAATGAAAAACTGTTTTTT. It yields the protein CASSLQGRNEKLFF.